These 3 T cell receptor beta chains were all obtained from the same sample, sequenced in a study of T cells in tuberculosis. Here immunoSEQ multiplex PCR was the method, and the copy in TCRdb shows in-frame clones only, minus some. The data contain 40,000 to 45,000 clones, about 94% of them singletons. What was sequenced was PBMCs. These receptors all stem from a donor between 10 and 35 years old with latent tuberculosis or without tuberculosis infection. Some clones in this sample may be carry-over from other donors' samples.

The gene calls are TRBV28 and TRBJ2-1, with TRBD2 as a possible D gene (5 bases). V was cut by 8 bases and J by 0 bases, with 5 bases left in between. The V gene's germline CDR1 is MDHEN and CDR2 SYDVKM. The length of the CDR3 is 12 residues. CDR3 sequence reads: CASGSSYNEQFF. The CDR3, as DNA: TGTGCCAGCGGGAGCTCCTACAATGAGCAGTTCTTC.

The gene calls are TRBV5-1 and TRBJ2-1; 10 bases align to TRBD1. CDR3 length: 13 residues. CDR1 is SGHRS and CDR2 is YFSETQ in the germline V gene. V dropped 7 bases and J dropped 5; count of bases not matched to a gene: 3. This CDR3 is CASRDRGNNEQFF. CDR3 in DNA: TGCGCCAGCCGGGACAGGGGAAACAATGAGCAGTTCTTC.

The chain joins TRBV19 to TRBJ2-1, with 10 bases lining up with TRBD2. CDR3 length: 17 residues. CDR1 and CDR2 from the germline V gene are LNHDA and SQIVND (reference sequence). V dropped 5 bases and J dropped 0; count of bases not matched to a gene: 7. The CDR3 spells CASSQTASGSSYNEQFF. For the CDR3, the DNA is TGTGCCAGTAGTCAGACAGCTAGCGGGAGCTCCTACAATGAGCAGTTCTTC.